This T cell receptor (beta chain) was sequenced during a study of blood T cell repertoires in COVID-19. This CDR3 has 15 amino acids. The junction had 3 bases not matched to a gene; V was cut back by 4 bases and J by 0 bases. Germline V gives CDR1 MNHEY, CDR2 SMNVEV (reference sequence). Authors' methods: Reference gene primer amplification in the assay estimated nucleated cell counts. The protocol was immunoSEQ multiplex PCR, while the TCRdb copy is restricted to in-frame clones and leaves out a portion. V and J calls and clone size are those listed in that table; D and trimming were worked out from the DNA. The sample includes more than 150,000 clones, 60% to 80% of them seen just once.

This clonotype was obtained from a man aged 60-69 years who had been exposed to COVID-19. Source material: PBMCs or T cells enriched from blood (not recorded which). The V gene is TRBV27, the J gene TRBJ2-1; 7 bases fit TRBD1. CDR3: CASSSQGDSYNEQFF. CDR3 coding DNA: TGTGCCAGCAGTTCGCAGGGGGACTCCTACAATGAGCAGTTCTTC.